This TCR beta chain was identified during a study of cytomegalovirus exposure and HLA in healthy donors. On the study more broadly: Tens of millions of unique TCR sequences came from HLA-typed donors in an early release.

Nominally healthy donors provided the samples, though records likely missed some immune exposures. Regarding this clone: Its matching antigen is unknown.

General study findings and limits: An Asian-associated ancestry cluster reportedly showed fewer N-insertions than the roughly 670-donor mean in a later analysis.

Germline V lookup: CDR1 SGHTA, CDR2 FQGNSA. Trimming left V 1 base short and J 0 bases short, with 7 bases between. The CDR3 loop spans 15 amino acids. The PCR contained 60 Vbeta and 13 Jbeta primers. The repertoire was sequenced with immunoSEQ multiplex PCR; TCRdb's copy has only in-frame clones and lacks some. This repertoire shows roughly 150,000 clones, 85% found once; its top ten account for around 2.6%. The chain joins TRBV7-2 to TRBJ2-1, with unresolved D. The sequence was obtained from a man between 25 and 39 years old in good health and CMV-seropositive. Material: PBMCs. CDR3: CASSLVFGSYNEQFF. For the CDR3, the DNA is TGTGCCAGCAGCTTAGTTTTCGGCTCCTACAATGAGCAGTTCTTC.